This T cell receptor (beta chain) appears in the sequencing data of a study of T cell changes during pregnancy in multiple sclerosis. The trim removed 2 bases at V and 6 bases at J, leaving 5 bases unmatched. This CDR3 is built from 15 residues. Germline CDR1 and CDR2: SGHTA and FQGTGA. Produced via immunoSEQ multiplex PCR; TCRdb's table is partial and in-frame only. This sample has some 60,000 clones, with approximately 93% found just once. The genes are TRBV7-3 and TRBJ2-2; 8 nucleotides align to TRBD2. The origin of this receptor is a female donor with multiple sclerosis, enrolled in a pregnancy study. The sample was peripheral blood, taken after pregnancy. CDR3 protein: CASSLSGLASGELFF. In DNA, the CDR3 is TGTGCCAGCAGCTTATCAGGACTAGCATCCGGGGAGCTGTTTTTT. The full variable domain, its missing parts supplied by reference TRBV7-3 and TRBJ2-2, is GAGVSQTPSNKVTEKGKYVELRCDPISGHTALYWYRQSLGQGPEFLIYFQGTGAADDSGLPNDRFFAVRPEGSVSTLKIQRTERGDSAVYLCASSLSGLASGELFFGEGSRLTVL.